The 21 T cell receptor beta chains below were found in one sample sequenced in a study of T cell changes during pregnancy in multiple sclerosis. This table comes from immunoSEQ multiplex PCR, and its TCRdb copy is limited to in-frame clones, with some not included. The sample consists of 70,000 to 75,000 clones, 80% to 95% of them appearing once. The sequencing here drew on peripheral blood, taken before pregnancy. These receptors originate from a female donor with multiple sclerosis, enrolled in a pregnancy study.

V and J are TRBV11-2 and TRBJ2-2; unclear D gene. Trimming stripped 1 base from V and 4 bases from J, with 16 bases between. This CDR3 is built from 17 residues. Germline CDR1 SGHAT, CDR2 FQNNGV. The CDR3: CASSLVLGLEFTGELFF. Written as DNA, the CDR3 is TGTGCCAGCAGCTTAGTATTGGGTCTAGAGTTCACCGGGGAGCTGTTTTTT.

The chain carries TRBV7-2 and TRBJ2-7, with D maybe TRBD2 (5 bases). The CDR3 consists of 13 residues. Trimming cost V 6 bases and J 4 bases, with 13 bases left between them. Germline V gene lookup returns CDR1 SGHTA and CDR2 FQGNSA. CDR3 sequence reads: CASSTQRTYEQYF. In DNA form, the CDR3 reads TGTGCCAGCAGTACCCAGAGGACTTACGAGCAGTACTTC.

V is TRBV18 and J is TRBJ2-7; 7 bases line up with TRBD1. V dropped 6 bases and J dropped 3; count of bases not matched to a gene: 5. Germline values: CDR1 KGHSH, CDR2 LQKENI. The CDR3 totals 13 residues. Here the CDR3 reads CASSRRDSYEQYF. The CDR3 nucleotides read TGTGCCAGCTCTCGACGGGACAGCTACGAGCAGTACTTC.

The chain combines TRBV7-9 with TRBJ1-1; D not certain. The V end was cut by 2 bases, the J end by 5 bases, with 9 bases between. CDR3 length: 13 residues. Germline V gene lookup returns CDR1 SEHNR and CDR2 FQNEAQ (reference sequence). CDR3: CASSLSTQTEAFF. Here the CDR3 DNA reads TGTGCCAGCAGCTTATCGACACAGACTGAAGCTTTCTTT.

The CDR3, as DNA: TGTGCCGGGGGGTTGGGGCAGCCCCAGCATTTT. This translates into CAGGLGQPQHF. The chain links TRBV28 to TRBJ1-5; a weak D match, TRBD1 (5 bases). From germline, CDR1 is MDHEN and CDR2 SYDVKM. Trimming shortened V by 11 bases and J by 7 bases, and 12 bases separated the two germline ends. The CDR3 is made up of 11 amino acids.

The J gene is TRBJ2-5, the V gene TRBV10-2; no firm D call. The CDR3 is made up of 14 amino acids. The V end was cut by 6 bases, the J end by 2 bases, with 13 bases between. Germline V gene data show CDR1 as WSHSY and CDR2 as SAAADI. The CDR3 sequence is CASRAPPPQETQYF. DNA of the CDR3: TGCGCCAGCAGAGCACCCCCCCCTCAAGAGACCCAGTACTTC.

CDR3 sequence: CASTPGVGPATQYF. As DNA, the CDR3 is TGTGCCAGTACCCCGGGAGTAGGCCCCGCTACGCAGTATTTT. The J gene is TRBJ2-3, the V gene TRBV19, with D possibly being TRBD2 (6 bases). The germline V gene encodes CDR1 LNHDA and CDR2 SQIVND (reference sequence). With 7 bases removed from V and 8 bases from J, the gap between germline ends came to 19 bases. CDR3 length: 14 amino acids.

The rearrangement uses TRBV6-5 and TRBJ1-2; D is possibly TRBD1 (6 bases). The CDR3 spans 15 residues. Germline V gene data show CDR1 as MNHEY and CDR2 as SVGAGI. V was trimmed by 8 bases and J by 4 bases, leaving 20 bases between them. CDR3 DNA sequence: TGTGCCAGCGCTATCCGATCCAGGGGAACCTATGGCTACACCTTC. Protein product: CASAIRSRGTYGYTF.

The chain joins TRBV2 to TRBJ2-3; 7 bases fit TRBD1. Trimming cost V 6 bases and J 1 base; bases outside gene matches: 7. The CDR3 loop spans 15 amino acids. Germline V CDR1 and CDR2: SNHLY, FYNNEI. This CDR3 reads CASREQGIGTDTQYF. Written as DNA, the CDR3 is TGTGCCAGCAGAGAACAGGGGATCGGCACAGATACGCAGTATTTT.

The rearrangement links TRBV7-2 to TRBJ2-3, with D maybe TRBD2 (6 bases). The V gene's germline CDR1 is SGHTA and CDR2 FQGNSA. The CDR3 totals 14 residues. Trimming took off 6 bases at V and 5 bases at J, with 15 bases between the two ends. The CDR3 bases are TGTGCCAGCAGAACCCAACTAGCAGGAGATACGCAGTATTTT. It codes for CASRTQLAGDTQYF.

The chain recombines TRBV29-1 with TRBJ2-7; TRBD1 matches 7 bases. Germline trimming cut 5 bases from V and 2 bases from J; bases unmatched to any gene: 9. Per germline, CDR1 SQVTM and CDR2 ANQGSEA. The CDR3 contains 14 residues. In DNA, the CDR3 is TGCAGCGTTCGGGGACAGTTTGGTACCTACGAGCAGTACTTC. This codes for CSVRGQFGTYEQYF.

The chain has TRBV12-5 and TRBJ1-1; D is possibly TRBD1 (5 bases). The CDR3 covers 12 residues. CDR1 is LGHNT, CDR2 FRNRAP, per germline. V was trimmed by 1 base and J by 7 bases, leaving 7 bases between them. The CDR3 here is CASGLGDYEAFF. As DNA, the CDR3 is TGTGCTAGTGGTTTGGGGGACTATGAAGCTTTCTTT.

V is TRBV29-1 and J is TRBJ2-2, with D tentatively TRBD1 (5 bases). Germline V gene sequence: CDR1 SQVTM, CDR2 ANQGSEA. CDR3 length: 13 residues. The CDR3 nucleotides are TGCAGTATCAGGGCCCTCGCGACCGGGGAGCTGTTTTTT. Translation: CSIRALATGELFF.

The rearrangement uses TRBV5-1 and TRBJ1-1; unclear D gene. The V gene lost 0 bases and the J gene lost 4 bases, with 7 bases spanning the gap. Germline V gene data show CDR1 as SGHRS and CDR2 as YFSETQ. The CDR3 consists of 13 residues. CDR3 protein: CASSLASGTEAFF. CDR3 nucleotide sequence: TGCGCCAGCAGCTTGGCCTCCGGCACTGAAGCTTTCTTT.

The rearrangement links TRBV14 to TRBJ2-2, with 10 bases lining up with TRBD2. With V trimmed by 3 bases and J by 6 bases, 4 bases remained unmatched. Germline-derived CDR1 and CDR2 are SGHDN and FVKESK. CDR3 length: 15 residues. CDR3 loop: CASSQLAGVSGELFF. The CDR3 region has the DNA TGTGCCAGCAGCCAGCTAGCGGGAGTGTCCGGGGAGCTGTTTTTT.

The chain's CDR3 is CASSPATYEQFF. CDR3 coding DNA: TGTGCCAGCTCACCGGCCACCTATGAGCAGTTCTTC. The chain couples TRBV18 to TRBJ2-1; unclear D gene. V gave up 3 bases and J gave up 8 bases, with 8 bases separating them. The CDR3 covers 12 residues. Germline assignment: CDR1 KGHSH and CDR2 LQKENI.

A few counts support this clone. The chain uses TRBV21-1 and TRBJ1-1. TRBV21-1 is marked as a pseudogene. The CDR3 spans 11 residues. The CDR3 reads CGRGRNTEAFF. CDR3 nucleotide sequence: TGTGGCCGGGGAAGAAACACTGAAGCTTTCTTT.

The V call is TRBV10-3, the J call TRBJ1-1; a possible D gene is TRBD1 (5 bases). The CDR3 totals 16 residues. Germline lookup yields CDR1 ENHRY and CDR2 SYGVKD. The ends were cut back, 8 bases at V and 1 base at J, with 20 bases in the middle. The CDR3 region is CAIGAPDGRTNTEAFF. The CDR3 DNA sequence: TGTGCCATCGGGGCCCCGGATGGGAGGACGAACACTGAAGCTTTCTTT.

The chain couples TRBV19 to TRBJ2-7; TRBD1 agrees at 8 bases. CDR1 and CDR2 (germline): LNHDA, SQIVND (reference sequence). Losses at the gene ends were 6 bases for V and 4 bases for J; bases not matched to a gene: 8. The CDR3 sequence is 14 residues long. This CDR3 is CASSVGQGGYEQYF. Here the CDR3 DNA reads TGTGCCAGTAGCGTAGGACAGGGAGGATACGAGCAGTACTTC.

In nucleotides, the CDR3 is TGTGCCAGCAGCTCTTCCGGGGGCTCCTACAATGAGCAGTTCTTC. This encodes CASSSSGGSYNEQFF. The chain combines TRBV7-2 with TRBJ2-1, with D maybe TRBD2 (6 bases). Germline CDR1 SGHTA, CDR2 FQGNSA. V lost 4 bases to trimming and J lost 0 bases, with 10 bases between them. The CDR3 spans 15 residues.

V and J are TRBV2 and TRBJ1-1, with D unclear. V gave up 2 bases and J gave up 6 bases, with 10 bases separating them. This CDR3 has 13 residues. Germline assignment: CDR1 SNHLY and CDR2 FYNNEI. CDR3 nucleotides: TGTGCCAGCAGTGAATCAGGTCGGCCTGAAGCTTTCTTT. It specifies CASSESGRPEAFF.